The 22 T cell receptor beta chains below all came from one sample that was sequenced in a study of T cells in Graves' hyperthyroidism and ophthalmopathy. Amplified TCR beta CDR3 regions came from RNA transcripts. With the HTBI primer set, the TCR CDR3 went through a first round of RT-PCR. From the multiplex PCR reads, TCRdb called clonotypes with MiXCR, one entry per CDR3 protein. The sample lists approximately 480,000 distinct CDR3 sequences; around 20% were seen once. The source material was blood. The origin of the receptors is a man younger than 30 with Graves' hyperthyroidism.

This clonotype was detected many times. The rearrangement links TRBV6-1 to TRBJ2-7, with a tentative D call TRBD1 (6 bases). Trimming cost V 5 bases and J 0 bases, with 14 bases left between them. This CDR3 spans 15 amino acids. CDR1 is MNHNS, CDR2 SASEGT, per germline. The CDR3 DNA is TGTGCCAGCAGTAGACAGGCCCTGAGCTCCTACGAGCAGTACTTC. Protein product: CASSRQALSSYEQYF.

In this sample, this clonotype turned up many times. This sequence joins TRBV12-3 or TRBV12-4 and TRBJ1-2; D possibly corresponds to TRBD1 (6 bases). This CDR3 has 16 residues. The V end was cut by 6 bases, the J end by 2 bases, with 19 bases between. As DNA, the CDR3 is TGTGCCAGCAGAAAACAGGGCTTGGCGTGGAACTATGGCTACACCTTC. Its protein product is CASRKQGLAWNYGYTF.

This chain uses TRBV20-1 with TRBJ2-7, with D possibly matching TRBD2 (6 bases). Per the germline V gene, CDR1 is DFQATT and CDR2 is SNEGSKA (reference sequence). The V gene lost 3 bases and the J gene lost 8 bases, with 14 bases spanning the gap. CDR3 size: 12 residues. The CDR3 DNA reads TGCAGTGCTAGCGCTAGCGAGGTTCAGCAGTACTTC. Protein sequence: CSASASEVQQYF.

In this sample, this clonotype turned up many times. The chain links TRBV6-5 to TRBJ1-1, with 9 positions matching TRBD1. The length of the CDR3 is 14 residues. After removal of 6 bases from V and 6 bases from J, the junction contained 8 bases not matched to a gene. Per germline, CDR1 MNHEY and CDR2 SVGAGI. This chain's CDR3 is CASRGTGTKAEAFF. The CDR3 region has the DNA TGTGCCAGCAGAGGGACAGGGACGAAAGCTGAAGCTTTCTTT.

The rearrangement uses TRBV24-1 and TRBJ2-2; TRBD1 matches 10 bases. J gave up 5 bases and V 12 bases, and 11 bases lay outside the gene matches. Germline loops: CDR1 KGHDR, CDR2 SFDVKD. The CDR3 totals 15 residues. The CDR3 is CALGFPGQGTGELFF. The CDR3 nucleotides read TGTGCCTTGGGGTTTCCGGGACAGGGGACCGGGGAGCTGTTTTTT.

This clonotype showed up many times. One base away lies a much larger clone, so this may be a sequencing read error. The rearrangement links TRBV2 to TRBJ2-5, with TRBD2 identical over 10 bases. CDR3 length: 15 residues. The germline gives CDR1 SNHLY, CDR2 FYNNEI. CDR3 DNA: TGTGCCAACAGTGAAATAGCGGGGGGCCAAGAGACCCAGTACTTC. Encoded protein: CANSEIAGGQETQYF.

This clonotype has just a few counts. V gene TRBV6-5 combines with J gene TRBJ1-5; D not resolved. The length of the CDR3 is 14 residues. The germline gives CDR1 MNHEY, CDR2 SVGAGI. V lost 5 bases to trimming and J lost 5 bases, with 13 bases between them. Here the CDR3 reads CASSTRPRDQPQHF. In DNA, the CDR3 is TGTGCCAGCAGTACTAGACCTCGAGATCAGCCCCAGCATTTT.

This clonotype was counted at least ten times. The J gene is TRBJ2-5, the V gene TRBV10-3, with D maybe TRBD1 (6 bases). V dropped 3 bases and J dropped 5 bases, with 16 bases sitting between them. The germline CDR1 and CDR2 sequences are ENHRY and SYGVKD. CDR3 size: 15 residues. The CDR3 DNA follows: TGTGCCATCAGTGAAGGAAGGGACACTTGGGAGACCCAGTACTTC. It is translated as CAISEGRDTWETQYF.

The chain uses TRBV30 and TRBJ2-2; D gene unclear. The CDR3 has 13 residues. V was trimmed by 2 bases and J by 6 bases, leaving 10 bases between them. Germline CDR1 GTSNPN, CDR2 SVGIG (reference sequence). The chain's CDR3 is CAWSNRRSGELFF. CDR3 sequence (DNA): TGTGCCTGGAGTAATAGGCGTTCCGGGGAGCTGTTTTTT. The full variable domain, completed using reference TRBV30 and TRBJ2-2, is SQTIHQWPATLVQPVGSPLSLECTVEGTSNPNLYWYRQAAGRGLQLLFYSVGIGQISSEVPQNLSASRPQDRQFILSSKKLLLSDSGFYLCAWSNRRSGELFFGEGSRLTVL.

This clonotype has only a few counts. Because it lacks the conserved phenylalanine or tryptophan at the end, this CDR3 is likely a read error. The CDR3 loop is CASSSQAEAFS. The CDR3 nucleotides read TGTGCCAGCAGCTCTCAGGCTGAAGCTTTCTCT. The rearrangement uses TRBV11-2 and TRBJ1-1, with unresolved D. The V and J ends lost 4 bases and 6 bases respectively, with 6 bases between them. The length of the CDR3 is 11 residues. Germline V lookup: CDR1 SGHAT, CDR2 FQNNGV.

This clonotype occurred many times. The chain has TRBV12-3 or TRBV12-4 and TRBJ1-2, with 9 positions matching TRBD1. CDR3 size: 15 residues. V was clipped by 6 bases and J by 5 bases; unmatched bases: 10. Here the CDR3 reads CASSLQGGQGYGYTF. The CDR3 nucleotides read TGTGCCAGCAGCCTCCAGGGGGGACAGGGTTATGGCTACACCTTC.

The V call is TRBV7-8, the J call TRBJ1-6; D possibly corresponds to TRBD1 (5 bases). V gave up 2 bases and J gave up 10 bases, with 9 bases separating them. The CDR3 consists of 13 residues. CDR1 SGHVS and CDR2 FQNEAQ come from the germline V gene. The DNA of the CDR3 is TGTGCCAGCAGCTTACAGGGTGGCTCACCCCTCCACTTT. Amino acid sequence: CASSLQGGSPLHF. The entire variable domain, with the rest obtained from reference TRBV7-8 and TRBJ1-6, is as follows: GAGVSQSPRYKVAKRGQDVALRCDPISGHVSLFWYQQALGQGPEFLTYFQNEAQLDKSGLPSDRFFAERPEGSVSTLKIQRTQQEDSAVYLCASSLQGGSPLHFGNGTRLTVT.

The chain is built from TRBV28 and TRBJ2-5, with D possibly being TRBD1 (5 bases). Trimming left V 5 bases short and J 5 bases short, with 9 bases between. The germline CDR1 and CDR2 sequences are MDHEN and SYDVKM. This CDR3 has 12 amino acids. CDR3: CASSDGHETQYF. CDR3 nucleotides: TGTGCCAGCAGTGACGGACACGAGACCCAGTACTTC.

In this sample, this clonotype turned up many times. CDR3 in amino acids: CASSPVGHAGGETQYF. CDR3 DNA: TGTGCCAGCAGCCCTGTAGGGCACGCGGGGGGCGAGACCCAGTACTTC. The chain is built from TRBV7-9 and TRBJ2-5, with 8 positions matching TRBD2. This CDR3 region has 16 residues. With 5 bases clipped from V and 5 bases from J, the junction kept 13 bases outside the gene matches. The V gene's germline CDR1 is SEHNR and CDR2 FQNEAQ (reference sequence).

This clonotype was seen repeatedly, ten times or more. The V gene is TRBV6-5, the J gene TRBJ2-2, with 7 bases lining up with TRBD1. The CDR3 covers 15 residues. The germline CDR1 and CDR2 sequences are MNHEY and SVGAGI. J was trimmed by 3 bases and V by 4 bases; bases with no gene match: 5. CDR3: CASSSPTGDTGELFF. The DNA of the CDR3 is TGTGCCAGCAGTTCCCCAACAGGGGACACCGGGGAGCTGTTTTTT.

The rearrangement links TRBV2 to TRBJ1-2, with D unclear. The V gene's germline CDR1 is SNHLY and CDR2 FYNNEI. CDR3 size: 13 residues. Between the trimmed V and J ends, which lost 2 bases and 1 base, there was a span of 5 bases. The CDR3 protein is CASSELINYGYTF. For the CDR3, the DNA is TGTGCCAGCAGTGAACTCATTAACTATGGCTACACCTTC.

With respect to this clonotype: Lacking the conserved final phenylalanine or tryptophan, this CDR3 likely reflects a read error. It is unclear where the CDR3 begins or ends on the DNA, so no DNA is shown, and the CDR3 is as TCRdb lists it. The chain uses TRBV6-5 and TRBJ1-1. The length of the CDR3 is 13 amino acids, counting both ends. Germline-derived CDR1 and CDR2 are MNHEY and SVGAGI. The CDR3 is CASSYSRYTEACL.

The table lists this clonotype with many counts. The chain links TRBV12-3 or TRBV12-4 to TRBJ2-7; D is unresolved. CDR3 length: 13 amino acids. The ends were cut back, 4 bases at V and 0 bases at J, with 7 bases in the middle. The CDR3 DNA is TGTGCCAGCAGTTCCGGGTTCTCCTACGAGCAGTACTTC. Translating it yields CASSSGFSYEQYF.

The table lists this clonotype with many counts. The chain links TRBV24-1 to TRBJ2-5, with D tentatively TRBD2 (6 bases). The germline V and J ends were trimmed by 4 bases and 5 bases, with 19 bases remaining between them. This CDR3 spans 16 amino acids. The V gene's germline CDR1 is KGHDR and CDR2 SFDVKD. Written as DNA, the CDR3 is TGTGCCACCAGTGAATCCCCGGGAGACCGAGGGGAGACCCAGTACTTC. It yields the protein CATSESPGDRGETQYF.

This clonotype was detected only once. Sequence at one end of the junction differs from germline and may be a read error. The rearrangement uses TRBV6-5 and TRBJ2-7, with TRBD2 as a possible D gene (7 bases). Germline-derived CDR1 and CDR2 are MNHEY and SVGAGI. This CDR3 comprises 15 residues. The CDR3 DNA sequence: TGTGCCAGCAGTTACATGGGGGGGCGGCCCTACGAGCAGTGCTTC. It encodes CASSYMGGRPYEQCF.

This clonotype was recorded a few times. At one end the junction does not follow the germline gene, possibly because of a read error. The rearrangement links TRBV15 to TRBJ1-1; D uncertain. Looked up from germline, CDR1 is LNHNV and CDR2 is YYDKDF (reference sequence). The length of the CDR3 is 13 residues. Here the CDR3 DNA reads TGTGCCACCAGCAGAGAAACGGAGTCGCGCGAGCTCTTT. As protein: CATSRETESRELF.

This clonotype was counted at least ten times. The V and J genes are TRBV5-4 and TRBJ2-7; perhaps TRBD1 as D (5 bases). Trimming took 5 bases from V and 6 from J, leaving 18 bases between them. Germline CDR1 SGHNT, CDR2 YYREEE (reference sequence). CDR3 length: 14 amino acids. As DNA, the CDR3 is TGTGCCAGCAGTATCGCAGGGTGGGGCCTCGAGCAGTACTTC. Protein product: CASSIAGWGLEQYF.